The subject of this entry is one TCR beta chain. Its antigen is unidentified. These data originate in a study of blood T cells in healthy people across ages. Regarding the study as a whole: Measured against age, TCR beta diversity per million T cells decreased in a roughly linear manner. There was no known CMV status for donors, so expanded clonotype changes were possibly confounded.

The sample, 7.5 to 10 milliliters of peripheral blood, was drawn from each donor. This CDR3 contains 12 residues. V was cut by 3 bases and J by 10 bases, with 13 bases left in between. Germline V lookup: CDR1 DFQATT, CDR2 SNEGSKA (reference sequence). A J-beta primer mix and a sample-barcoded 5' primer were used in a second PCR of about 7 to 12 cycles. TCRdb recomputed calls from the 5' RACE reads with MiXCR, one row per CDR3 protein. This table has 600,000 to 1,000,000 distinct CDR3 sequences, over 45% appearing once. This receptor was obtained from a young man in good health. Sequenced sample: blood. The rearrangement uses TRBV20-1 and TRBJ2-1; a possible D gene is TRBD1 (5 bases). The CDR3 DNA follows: TGCAGTGCTAGGCAGGGTATTTACGAGCAGTTCTTC. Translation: CSARQGIYEQFF.